The 18 T cell receptor beta chains below come from one sample, sequenced in a study of Ad26.COV2.S vaccination and SARS-CoV-2 variants. Treatment given: around 19 received Ad26.COV2.S at low or high dose, single or two shots; a few received placebo; per-sample allocation not given. Samples were taken on day 63 after the first vaccine or placebo injection. Produced via immunoSEQ multiplex PCR; TCRdb's table is partial and in-frame only. The table includes over 350,000 clones, about 88% detected once. This material consisted of peripheral blood, taken in a trial of Ad26.COV2.S vaccine versus placebo. The receptors here all came from a person aged 18-65 years who received the Ad26.COV2.S COVID-19 vaccine or a placebo.

This chain joins TRBV6-1 and TRBJ1-1; possible D gene TRBD1, 5 bases. CDR1 is MNHNS, CDR2 SASEGT, per germline. The CDR3 length is 16 residues. With 2 bases removed from V and 4 bases from J, the gap between germline ends came to 17 bases. CDR3 in amino acids: CASSEWLDWGGTEAFF. CDR3 DNA sequence: TGTGCCAGCAGTGAATGGCTAGACTGGGGGGGCACTGAAGCTTTCTTT.

The genes are TRBV2 and TRBJ1-3, with D tentatively TRBD1 (5 bases). Germline CDR1 is SNHLY and CDR2 is FYNNEI. The CDR3 totals 13 residues. Trimming left V 6 bases short and J 2 bases short, with 8 bases between. The CDR3 nucleotides read TGTGCCAGCAGAGGGACGGCTGGAAACACCATATATTTT. This translates into CASRGTAGNTIYF.

This clone was detected once. This chain joins TRBV6-2 or TRBV6-3 and TRBJ2-7; D is uncertain. Trimming took off 8 bases at V and 4 bases at J, with 9 bases between the two ends. The CDR3 runs to 11 residues. Germline V gene data show CDR1 as MNHEY and CDR2 as SVGEGT. CDR3 DNA sequence: TGTGCCAGCCGCCAGACTTACGAGCAGTACTTC. This encodes CASRQTYEQYF.

This chain connects TRBV27 to TRBJ1-2; the D gene is possibly TRBD1 (5 bases). Germline values: CDR1 MNHEY, CDR2 SMNVEV (reference sequence). The CDR3 extends over 15 amino acids. V lost 4 bases, J lost 1 base, and 13 bases lay in between. The CDR3 here is CASSSLQGFNYGYTF. In nucleotides, the CDR3 is TGTGCCAGCAGTTCCCTCCAGGGATTTAACTATGGCTACACCTTC.

CDR3: CASSSPGDYGYTF. CDR3 coding DNA: TGTGCCAGCAGCTCGCCCGGGGACTATGGCTACACCTTC. The chain couples TRBV5-6 to TRBJ1-2; no clear D. Germline loops: CDR1 SGHDT, CDR2 YYEEEE. The germline V and J ends were trimmed by 3 bases and 3 bases, with 9 bases remaining between them. The CDR3 spans 13 residues.

The chain uses TRBV5-1 and TRBJ2-5; 14 positions agree with TRBD2. V lost 4 bases to trimming and J lost 3 bases; unmatched junction nucleotides: 5. Germline assignment: CDR1 SGHRS and CDR2 YFSETQ. CDR3 length: 16 amino acids. CDR3 amino acids: CASSLGLAGGEETQYF. The CDR3 nucleotides read TGCGCCAGCAGCCTAGGACTAGCGGGGGGCGAAGAGACCCAGTACTTC.

This chain joins TRBV21-1 and TRBJ2-1; the D call of TRBD1 is as the table states it, not checked on the DNA. TRBV21-1 is a listed pseudogene. The CDR3 has 22 amino acids. The CDR3 loop reads CASSLEQGDRNTRKGFYNEQFF. As DNA, the CDR3 is TGTGCCAGCAGCCTAGAGCAGGGGGACAGGAACACTCGAAAGGGATTTTACAATGAGCAGTTCTTC.

This chain connects TRBV6-5 to TRBJ2-2; TRBD2 might be the D (5 bases). Trimming shortened V by 3 bases and J by 0 bases, and 11 bases separated the two germline ends. Germline V gives CDR1 MNHEY, CDR2 SVGAGI. The CDR3 is made up of 16 amino acids. CDR3 DNA: TGTGCCAGCAGTTATTCCCGGGGATCGAACACCGGGGAGCTGTTTTTT. Translated, it gives CASSYSRGSNTGELFF.

Regarding this clone: Other DNA sequences in the sample encode the same CDR3. The V gene is TRBV19, the J gene TRBJ1-2; TRBD1 might be the D (5 bases). Between the trimmed V and J ends, which lost 5 bases and 1 base, there was a span of 11 bases. This CDR3 has 14 amino acids. Per the germline V gene, CDR1 is LNHDA and CDR2 is SQIVND (reference sequence). CDR3 sequence: CASSLRQNNYGYTF. The DNA for the CDR3 is TGTGCCAGTAGTCTCCGACAGAATAACTATGGCTACACCTTC. Full variable domain (rest looked up from reference TRBV19 and TRBJ1-2): DGGITQSPKYLFRKEGQNVTLSCEQNLNHDAMYWYRQDPGQGLRLIYYSQIVNDFQKGDIAEGYSVSREKKESFPLTVTSAQKNPTAFYLCASSLRQNNYGYTFGSGTRLTVV.

The chain employs TRBV5-6 and TRBJ2-1, with D tentatively TRBD1 (5 bases). The V end was cut by 1 base, the J end by 9 bases, with 14 bases between. The CDR3 has 14 amino acids. CDR1 and CDR2 from the germline V gene are SGHDT and YYEEEE. CDR3 in DNA: TGTGCCAGCAGCTTGTGGGTCAGGGCTGGTGAGCAGTTCTTC. Amino acid sequence: CASSLWVRAGEQFF.

V gene TRBV4-3 combines with J gene TRBJ2-7; 10 bases line up with TRBD1. With V trimmed by 0 bases and J by 6 bases, 8 bases remained unmatched. The CDR3 is 16 amino acids. From germline, CDR1 is LGHNA and CDR2 YSLEER. The DNA for the CDR3 is TGCGCCAGCAGCCAAGAGAGGGGGACAGGGGCTGTCGAGCAGTACTTC. Protein sequence: CASSQERGTGAVEQYF.

The gene calls are TRBV19 and TRBJ2-1; no clear D. The CDR3 spans 13 residues. The germline CDR1 and CDR2 sequences are LNHDA and SQIVND (reference sequence). V was shortened by 9 bases and J by 10 bases, with 19 bases between the two germline ends. Here the CDR3 DNA reads TGTGCCAGCGTGTCGGGTGGGCACAGAGAGCAGTTCTTC. This encodes CASVSGGHREQFF. Full variable domain (missing parts from reference TRBV19 and TRBJ2-1): DGGITQSPKYLFRKEGQNVTLSCEQNLNHDAMYWYRQDPGQGLRLIYYSQIVNDFQKGDIAEGYSVSREKKESFPLTVTSAQKNPTAFYLCASVSGGHREQFFGPGTRLTVL.

V is TRBV2 and J is TRBJ1-1; 8 bases map to TRBD1. Germline CDR1 and CDR2: SNHLY and FYNNEI. This CDR3 is 15 amino acids long. J lost 2 bases, V lost 4 bases, and 6 bases had no gene match. The DNA for the CDR3 is TGTGCCAGCAGTGCCGGACAGGGTCGAAACACTGAAGCTTTCTTT. Protein product: CASSAGQGRNTEAFF.

This clone was seen a single time. The rearrangement links TRBV11-2 to TRBJ1-2, with D possibly being TRBD1 (6 bases). Between the trimmed V and J ends, which lost 1 base and 8 bases, there was a span of 26 bases. In germline, CDR1 is SGHAT, CDR2 FQNNGV. The CDR3 is made up of 18 amino acids. The CDR3 DNA reads as TGTGCCAGCAGCTTAGGTTGGAGGCAGGGGACCTTCTCGAGAGGCTACACCTTC. Amino acids: CASSLGWRQGTFSRGYTF.

The V gene is TRBV11-2, the J gene TRBJ2-1, with no clear D. Germline V gives CDR1 SGHAT, CDR2 FQNNGV. V lost 2 bases and J 7 bases, leaving 9 bases between the germline ends. This CDR3 has 13 residues. The CDR3 protein is CASSLWSENEQFF. The CDR3 region has the DNA TGTGCCAGCAGCTTATGGTCCGAAAATGAGCAGTTCTTC. The entire variable domain, with the rest obtained from reference TRBV11-2 and TRBJ2-1, is as follows: EAGVAQSPRYKIIEKRQSVAFWCNPISGHATLYWYQQILGQGPKLLIQFQNNGVVDDSQLPKDRFSAERLKGVDSTLKIQPAKLEDSAVYLCASSLWSENEQFFGPGTRLTVL.

The chain couples TRBV7-6 to TRBJ1-6; D call uncertain. CDR1 and CDR2 (germline): SGHVS, FNYEAQ. The CDR3 length is 13 residues. The ends were cut back, 1 base at V and 7 bases at J, with 5 bases in the middle. CDR3 residues: CASSLGRNSPLHF. The CDR3 DNA reads as TGTGCCAGCAGCTTAGGACGAAATTCACCCCTCCACTTT.

This clone was observed once. CDR3 in DNA: TGCGCCAGCAGCCCCAGGACTAGCGGCTACAATGAGCAGTTCTTC. This gives the protein CASSPRTSGYNEQFF. The V gene is TRBV5-1, the J gene TRBJ2-1; 10 bases fit TRBD2. The V gene end was trimmed by 4 bases and the J gene end by 3 bases; junction bases not matched to a gene: 4. There are 15 residues in the CDR3. CDR1 is SGHRS and CDR2 is YFSETQ in the germline V gene.

The chain couples TRBV11-2 to TRBJ1-1; D not resolved. CDR1 is SGHAT, CDR2 FQNNGV, per germline. The CDR3 spans 13 residues. The V and J ends lost 11 bases and 1 base respectively, with 14 bases between them. The CDR3 DNA is TGTGCCTGCCGCCCAACTAGGAACACTGAAGCTTTCTTT. Translated: CACRPTRNTEAFF.